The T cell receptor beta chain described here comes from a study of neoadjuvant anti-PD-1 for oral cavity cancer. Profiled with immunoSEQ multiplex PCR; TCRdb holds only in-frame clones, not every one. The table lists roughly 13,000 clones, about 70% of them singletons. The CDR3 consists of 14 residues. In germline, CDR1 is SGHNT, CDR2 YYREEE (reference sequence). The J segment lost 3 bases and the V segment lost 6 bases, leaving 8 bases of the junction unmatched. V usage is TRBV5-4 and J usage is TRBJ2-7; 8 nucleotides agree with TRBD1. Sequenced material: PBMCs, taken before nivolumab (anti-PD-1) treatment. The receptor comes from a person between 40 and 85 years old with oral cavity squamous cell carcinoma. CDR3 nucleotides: TGTGCCAGCAACACCGGGACAGGAGACTACGAGCAGTACTTC. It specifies CASNTGTGDYEQYF.